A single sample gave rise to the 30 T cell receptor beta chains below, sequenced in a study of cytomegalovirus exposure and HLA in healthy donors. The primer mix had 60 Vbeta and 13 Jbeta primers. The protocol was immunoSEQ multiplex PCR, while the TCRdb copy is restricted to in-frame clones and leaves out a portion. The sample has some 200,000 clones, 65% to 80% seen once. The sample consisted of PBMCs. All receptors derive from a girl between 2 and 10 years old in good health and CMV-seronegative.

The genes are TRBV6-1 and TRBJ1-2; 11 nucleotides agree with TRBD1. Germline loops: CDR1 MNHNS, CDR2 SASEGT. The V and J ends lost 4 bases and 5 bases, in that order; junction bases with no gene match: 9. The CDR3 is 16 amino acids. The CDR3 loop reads CASSGTGGPPVYGYTF. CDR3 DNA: TGTGCCAGCAGTGGGACAGGGGGCCCCCCAGTTTATGGCTACACCTTC.

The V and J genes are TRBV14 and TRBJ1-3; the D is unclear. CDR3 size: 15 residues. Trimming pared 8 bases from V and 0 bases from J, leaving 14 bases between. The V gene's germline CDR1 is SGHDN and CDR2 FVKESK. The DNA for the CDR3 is TGTGCCAGCCGAGGGCTGGGAAGCTCTGGAAACACCATATATTTT. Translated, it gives CASRGLGSSGNTIYF.

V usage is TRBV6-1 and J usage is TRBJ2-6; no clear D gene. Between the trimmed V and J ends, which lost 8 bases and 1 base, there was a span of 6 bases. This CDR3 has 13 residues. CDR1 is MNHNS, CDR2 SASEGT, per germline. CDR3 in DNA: TGTGCCAGCTGTGCTTCTGGGGCCAACGTCCTGACTTTC. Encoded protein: CASCASGANVLTF.

As DNA, the CDR3 is TGTGCCAGCTCACCAGGGGCGGAGACAGATACGCAGTATTTT. Translating it yields CASSPGAETDTQYF. The chain couples TRBV18 to TRBJ2-3, with D tentatively TRBD1 (5 bases). The germline V gene has CDR1 KGHSH and CDR2 LQKENI. The CDR3 is 14 residues long. Trimming removed 2 bases at V and 3 bases at J, with 9 bases between.

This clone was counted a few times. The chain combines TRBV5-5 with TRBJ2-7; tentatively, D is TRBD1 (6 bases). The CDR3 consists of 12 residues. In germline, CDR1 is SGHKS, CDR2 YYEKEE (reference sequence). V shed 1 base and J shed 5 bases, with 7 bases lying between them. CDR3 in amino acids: CASSLSGDEQYF. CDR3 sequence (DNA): TGTGCCAGCAGCTTGTCAGGGGACGAGCAGTACTTC.

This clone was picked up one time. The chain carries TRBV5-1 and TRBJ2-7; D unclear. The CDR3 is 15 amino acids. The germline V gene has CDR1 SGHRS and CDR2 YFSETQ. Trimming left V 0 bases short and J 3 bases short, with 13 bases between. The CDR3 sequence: CASSLAGGQFYEQYF. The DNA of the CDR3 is TGCGCCAGCAGCTTGGCCGGCGGCCAATTCTACGAGCAGTACTTC.

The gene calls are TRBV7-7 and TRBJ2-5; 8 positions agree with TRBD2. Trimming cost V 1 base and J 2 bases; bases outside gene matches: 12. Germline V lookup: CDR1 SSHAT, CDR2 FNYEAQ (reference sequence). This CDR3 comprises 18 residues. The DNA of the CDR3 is TGTGCCAGCAGCTTAGGCCGTGGGGTAGCGGGGATTCAAGAGACCCAGTACTTC. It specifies CASSLGRGVAGIQETQYF.

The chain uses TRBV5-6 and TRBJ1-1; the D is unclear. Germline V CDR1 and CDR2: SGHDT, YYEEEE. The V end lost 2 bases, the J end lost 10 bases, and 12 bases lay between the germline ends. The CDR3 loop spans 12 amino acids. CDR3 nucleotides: TGTGCCAGCAGCTTTTCAAGCACCCGAGCTTTCTTT. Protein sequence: CASSFSSTRAFF.

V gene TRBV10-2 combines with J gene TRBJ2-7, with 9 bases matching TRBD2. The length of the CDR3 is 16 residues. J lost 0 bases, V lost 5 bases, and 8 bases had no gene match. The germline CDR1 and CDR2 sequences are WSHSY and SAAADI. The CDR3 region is CASSSTSGGPSYEQYF. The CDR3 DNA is TGCGCCAGCAGTTCGACTAGCGGCGGACCCTCCTACGAGCAGTACTTC.

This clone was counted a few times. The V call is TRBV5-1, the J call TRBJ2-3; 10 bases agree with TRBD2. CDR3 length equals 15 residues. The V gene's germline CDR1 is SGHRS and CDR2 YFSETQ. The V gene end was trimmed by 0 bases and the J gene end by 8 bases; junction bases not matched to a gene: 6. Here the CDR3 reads CASSLASGGPPTQYF. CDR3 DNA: TGCGCCAGCAGCTTGGCTAGCGGGGGCCCCCCTACGCAGTATTTT. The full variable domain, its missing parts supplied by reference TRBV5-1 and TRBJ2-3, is KAGVTQTPRYLIKTRGQQVTLSCSPISGHRSVSWYQQTPGQGLQFLFEYFSETQRNKGNFPGRFSGRQFSNSRSEMNVSTLELGDSALYLCASSLASGGPPTQYFGPGTRLTVL.

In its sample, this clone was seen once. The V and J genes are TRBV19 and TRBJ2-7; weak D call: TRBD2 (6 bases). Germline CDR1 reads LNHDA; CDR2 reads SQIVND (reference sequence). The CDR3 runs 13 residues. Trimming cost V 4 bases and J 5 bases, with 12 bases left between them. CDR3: CASSSLREDEQYF. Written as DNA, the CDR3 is TGTGCCAGTAGTAGCCTCAGGGAGGACGAGCAGTACTTC.

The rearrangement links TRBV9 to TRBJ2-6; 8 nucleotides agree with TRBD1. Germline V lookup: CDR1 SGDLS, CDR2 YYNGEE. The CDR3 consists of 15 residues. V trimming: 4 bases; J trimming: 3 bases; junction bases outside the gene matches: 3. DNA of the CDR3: TGTGCCAGCAGCATGACAGGGGTTGGGGCCAACGTCCTGACTTTC. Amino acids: CASSMTGVGANVLTF.

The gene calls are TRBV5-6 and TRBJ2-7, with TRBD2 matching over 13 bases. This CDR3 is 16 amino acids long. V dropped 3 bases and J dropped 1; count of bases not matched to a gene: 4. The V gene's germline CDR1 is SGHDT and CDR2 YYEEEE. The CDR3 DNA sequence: TGTGCCAGCAGCTGGACTAGCGGGGGTAATTCCTACGAGCAGTACTTC. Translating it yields CASSWTSGGNSYEQYF.

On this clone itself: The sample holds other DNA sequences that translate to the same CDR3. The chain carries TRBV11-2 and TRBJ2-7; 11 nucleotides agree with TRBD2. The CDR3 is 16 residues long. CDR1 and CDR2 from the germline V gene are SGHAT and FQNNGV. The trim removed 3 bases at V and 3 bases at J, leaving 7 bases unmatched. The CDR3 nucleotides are TGTGCCAGCAGCTTCATCCCGGGACTAGCGGACTACGAGCAGTACTTC. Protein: CASSFIPGLADYEQYF.

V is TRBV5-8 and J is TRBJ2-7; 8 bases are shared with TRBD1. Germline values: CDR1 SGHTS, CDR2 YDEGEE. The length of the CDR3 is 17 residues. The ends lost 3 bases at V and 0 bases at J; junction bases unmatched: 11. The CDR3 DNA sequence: TGTGCCAGCAGCTCCTACGCTAGGACAGGGAGCTCCTACGAGCAGTACTTC. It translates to CASSSYARTGSSYEQYF.

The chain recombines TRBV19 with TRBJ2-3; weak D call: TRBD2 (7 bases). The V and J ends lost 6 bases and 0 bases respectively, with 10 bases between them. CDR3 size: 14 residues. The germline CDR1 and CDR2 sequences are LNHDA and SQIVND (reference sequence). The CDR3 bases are TGTGCCAGTAGGAGGGGGGGGAGCACAGATACGCAGTATTTT. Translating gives CASRRGGSTDTQYF.

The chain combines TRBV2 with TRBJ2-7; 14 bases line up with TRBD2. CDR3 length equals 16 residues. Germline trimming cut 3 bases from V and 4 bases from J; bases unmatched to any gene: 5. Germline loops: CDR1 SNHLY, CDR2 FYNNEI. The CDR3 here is CASSEGLAGVTYEQYF. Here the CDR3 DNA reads TGTGCCAGCAGTGAGGGACTAGCGGGAGTGACTTACGAGCAGTACTTC.

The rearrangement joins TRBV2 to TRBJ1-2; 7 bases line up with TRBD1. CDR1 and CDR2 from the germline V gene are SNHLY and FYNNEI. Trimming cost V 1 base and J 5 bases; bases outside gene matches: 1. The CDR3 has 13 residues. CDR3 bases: TGTGCCAGCAGTGAAGGCAGGGGGTATGGCTACACCTTC. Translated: CASSEGRGYGYTF.

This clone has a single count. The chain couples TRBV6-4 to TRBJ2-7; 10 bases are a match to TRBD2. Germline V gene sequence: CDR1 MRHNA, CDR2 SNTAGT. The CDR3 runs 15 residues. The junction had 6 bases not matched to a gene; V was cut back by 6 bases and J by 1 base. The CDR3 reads CASSPQLAGSYEQYF. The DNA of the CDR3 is TGTGCCAGCAGCCCCCAACTAGCGGGGTCCTACGAGCAGTACTTC.

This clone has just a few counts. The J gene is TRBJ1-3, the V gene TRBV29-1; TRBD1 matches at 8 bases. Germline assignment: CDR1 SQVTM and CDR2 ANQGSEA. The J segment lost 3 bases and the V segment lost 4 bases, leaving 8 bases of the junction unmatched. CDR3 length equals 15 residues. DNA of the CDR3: TGCAGCGTTGTGGTCAGGGGGCGCGTTGGAAACACCATATATTTT. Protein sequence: CSVVVRGRVGNTIYF.

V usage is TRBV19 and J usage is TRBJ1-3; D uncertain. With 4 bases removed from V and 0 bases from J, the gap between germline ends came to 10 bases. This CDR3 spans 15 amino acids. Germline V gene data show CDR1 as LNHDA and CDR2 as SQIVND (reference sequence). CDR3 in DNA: TGTGCCAGTAGTACCTACCTGAGCTCTGGAAACACCATATATTTT. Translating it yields CASSTYLSSGNTIYF.

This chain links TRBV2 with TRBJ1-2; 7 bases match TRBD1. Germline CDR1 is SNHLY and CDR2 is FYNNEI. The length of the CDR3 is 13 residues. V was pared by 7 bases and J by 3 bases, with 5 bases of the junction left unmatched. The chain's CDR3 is CASKGARYYGYTF. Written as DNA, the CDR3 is TGTGCCAGCAAGGGGGCGCGTTACTATGGCTACACCTTC.

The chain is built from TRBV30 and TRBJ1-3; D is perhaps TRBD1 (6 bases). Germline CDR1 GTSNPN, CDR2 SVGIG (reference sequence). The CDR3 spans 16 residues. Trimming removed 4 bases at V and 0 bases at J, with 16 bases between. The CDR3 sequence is CAWNRVGALSGNTIYF. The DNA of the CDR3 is TGTGCCTGGAATAGGGTGGGGGCCCTCTCTGGAAACACCATATATTTT.

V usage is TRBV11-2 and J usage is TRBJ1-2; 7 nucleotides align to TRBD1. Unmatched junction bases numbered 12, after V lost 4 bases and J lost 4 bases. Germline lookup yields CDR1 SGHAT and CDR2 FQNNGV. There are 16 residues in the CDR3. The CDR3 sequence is CASSSDRAPKVYGYTF. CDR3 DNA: TGTGCCAGCAGCTCCGACAGGGCACCGAAAGTCTATGGCTACACCTTC.

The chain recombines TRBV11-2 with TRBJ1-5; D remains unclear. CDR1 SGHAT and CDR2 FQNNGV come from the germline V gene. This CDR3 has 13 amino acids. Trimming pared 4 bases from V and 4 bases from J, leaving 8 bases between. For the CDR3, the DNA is TGTGCCAGCAGCTCCAAATTGAATCAGCCCCAGCATTTT. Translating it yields CASSSKLNQPQHF.

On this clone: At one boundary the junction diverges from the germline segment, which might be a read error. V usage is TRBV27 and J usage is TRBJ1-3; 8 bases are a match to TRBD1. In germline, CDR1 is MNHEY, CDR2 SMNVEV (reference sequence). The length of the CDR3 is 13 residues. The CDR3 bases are TGTGCCAGCAGCCGAAAGATTGGGACAGGCCTCAATTTT. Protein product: CASSRKIGTGLNF.

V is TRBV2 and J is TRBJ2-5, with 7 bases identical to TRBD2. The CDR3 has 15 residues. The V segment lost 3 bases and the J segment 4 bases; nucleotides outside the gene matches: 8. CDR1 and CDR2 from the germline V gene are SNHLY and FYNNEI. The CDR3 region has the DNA TGTGCCAGCAGTGAGGGCGGGAGAGGGCCAGAGACCCAGTACTTC. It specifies CASSEGGRGPETQYF.

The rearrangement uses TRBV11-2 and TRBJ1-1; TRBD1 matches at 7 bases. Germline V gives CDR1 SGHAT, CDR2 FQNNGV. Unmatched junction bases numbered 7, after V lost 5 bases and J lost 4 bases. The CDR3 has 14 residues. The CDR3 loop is CASSGNRGITEAFF. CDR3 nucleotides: TGTGCCAGCAGCGGCAACAGGGGAATCACTGAAGCTTTCTTT.

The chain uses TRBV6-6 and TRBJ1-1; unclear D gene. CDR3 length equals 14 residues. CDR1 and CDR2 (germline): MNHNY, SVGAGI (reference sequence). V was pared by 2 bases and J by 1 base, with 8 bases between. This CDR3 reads CASSYEIRNTEAFF. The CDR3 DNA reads TGTGCCAGCAGTTACGAGATTCGGAACACTGAAGCTTTCTTT.

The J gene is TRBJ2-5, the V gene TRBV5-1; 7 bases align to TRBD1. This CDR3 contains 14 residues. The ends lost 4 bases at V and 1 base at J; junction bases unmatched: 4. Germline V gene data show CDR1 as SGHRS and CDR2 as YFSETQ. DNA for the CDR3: TGCGCCAGCAGCCGACAGGGAGCCCAAGAGACCCAGTACTTC. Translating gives CASSRQGAQETQYF.